The 21 T cell receptor beta chains reported below all come from one sample, sequenced in a study of long-term antiretroviral therapy in people with HIV. Runs used v3.0 of the immunoSEQ assay and were done at survey level. The method was immunoSEQ multiplex PCR; TCRdb's version includes in-frame clones alone and lacks a portion of them. The sample shows roughly 30,000 clones, roughly 92% of them seen only once. The material sequenced was unsorted PBMCs, taken 3.1 years after starting antiretroviral therapy. These receptors all stem from a man between 18 and 35 years old with HIV.

The J gene is TRBJ2-1, the V gene TRBV7-6; 7 bases match TRBD1. The V gene end was trimmed by 7 bases and the J gene end by 9 bases; junction bases not matched to a gene: 12. The germline V gene encodes CDR1 SGHVS and CDR2 FNYEAQ. The CDR3 consists of 14 residues. As DNA, the CDR3 is TGTGCCAGCAAGGGGACAGCGGAGTCCATTGAGCAGTTCTTC. Translation gives CASKGTAESIEQFF.

The chain is built from TRBV7-2 and TRBJ2-7; weak D call: TRBD1 (5 bases). The CDR3 totals 16 residues. Germline loops: CDR1 SGHTA, CDR2 FQGNSA. The V end was cut by 0 bases, the J end by 5 bases, with 17 bases between. The chain's CDR3 is CASSLAATATRDEQYF. The CDR3, as DNA: TGTGCCAGCAGCTTAGCGGCGACAGCGACAAGGGACGAGCAGTACTTC.

As DNA, the CDR3 is TGCGCCAGCAGCTTGGGGGCCACGGGGGAGCAGTACTTC. It encodes CASSLGATGEQYF. This rearrangement joins TRBV5-1 to TRBJ2-7; a weak D match, TRBD2 (5 bases). This CDR3 spans 13 amino acids. The ends were cut back, 0 bases at V and 7 bases at J, with 11 bases in the middle. Germline assignment: CDR1 SGHRS and CDR2 YFSETQ. The full variable domain, in which reference TRBV5-1 and TRBJ2-7 provide the parts outside the CDR3, is KAGVTQTPRYLIKTRGQQVTLSCSPISGHRSVSWYQQTPGQGLQFLFEYFSETQRNKGNFPGRFSGRQFSNSRSEMNVSTLELGDSALYLCASSLGATGEQYFGPGTRLTVT.

This chain joins TRBV2 and TRBJ2-1; D is uncertain. Trimming cost V 5 bases and J 3 bases, with 23 bases left between them. From germline, CDR1 is SNHLY and CDR2 FYNNEI. The CDR3 totals 18 residues. CDR3 sequence: CASSTPDRITSNYNEQFF. The CDR3 DNA reads TGTGCCAGCAGTACCCCGGACCGTATAACATCTAACTACAATGAGCAGTTCTTC.

V gene TRBV28 combines with J gene TRBJ2-7; TRBD2 is a possible D gene (6 bases). CDR1 MDHEN and CDR2 SYDVKM come from the germline V gene. The CDR3 extends over 15 amino acids. V was trimmed by 8 bases and J by 4 bases, leaving 21 bases between them. CDR3 amino acids: CASSPSGTPPYEQYF. The DNA of the CDR3 is TGTGCCAGCTCTCCCTCCGGGACTCCTCCTTACGAGCAGTACTTC. Complete variable domain (other parts from reference TRBV28 and TRBJ2-7): DVKVTQSSRYLVKRTGEKVFLECVQDMDHENMFWYRQDPGLGLRLIYFSYDVKMKEKGDIPEGYSVSREKKERFSLILESASTNQTSMYLCASSPSGTPPYEQYFGPGTRLTVT.

This chain links TRBV4-2 with TRBJ2-5; D ambiguous. V lost 5 bases to trimming and J lost 7 bases, with 20 bases between them. Germline assignment: CDR1 LGHNA and CDR2 YNFKEQ. The CDR3 totals 15 residues. CDR3 in amino acids: CASSETLESLRTQYF. For the CDR3, the DNA is TGTGCCAGCAGCGAGACTTTAGAATCCCTTAGGACCCAGTACTTC.

The CDR3 sequence: CSGLIYSADSGRRETQYF. CDR3 DNA sequence: TGCAGCGGCCTAATATATTCGGCCGACTCCGGTCGAAGGGAGACCCAGTACTTC. The chain has TRBV29-1 and TRBJ2-5, with unresolved D. The V end was cut by 7 bases, the J end by 5 bases, with 32 bases between. CDR1 and CDR2 from the germline V gene are SQVTM and ANQGSEA. This CDR3 comprises 18 residues.

CDR3 coding DNA: TGTGCCAGCTCACCTCCGGCAGGGGGGCAGACCCAGTACTTC. Translation gives CASSPPAGGQTQYF. The chain uses TRBV18 and TRBJ2-5, with D maybe TRBD1 (7 bases). Germline CDR1 is KGHSH and CDR2 is LQKENI. CDR3 length equals 14 residues. Trimming took off 3 bases at V and 6 bases at J, with 14 bases between the two ends. Full variable domain (remainder filled in from reference TRBV18 and TRBJ2-5): NAGVMQNPRHLVRRRGQEARLRCSPMKGHSHVYWYRQLPEEGLKFMVYLQKENIIDESGMPKERFSAEFPKEGPSILRIQQVVRGDSAAYFCASSPPAGGQTQYFGPGTRLLVL.

This chain uses TRBV15 with TRBJ1-2, with TRBD1 as a possible D gene (6 bases). The CDR3 contains 13 residues. Germline V CDR1 and CDR2: LNHNV, YYDKDF (reference sequence). The V end was cut by 1 base, the J end by 7 bases, with 10 bases between. For the CDR3, the DNA is TGTGCCACCAGCAGAGGGACAGCTGGTGGCTACACCTTC. Its protein is CATSRGTAGGYTF.

This clone was counted a single time. For the CDR3, the DNA is TGCAGCCTCGAGAGCTCCTACAATGAGCAGTTCTTC. Protein: CSLESSYNEQFF. This chain joins TRBV29-1 and TRBJ2-1; D unresolved. Germline CDR1 reads SQVTM; CDR2 reads ANQGSEA. The CDR3 runs to 12 residues. Deletions cut 8 bases from V and 0 bases from J, with 8 bases between.

This clone was picked up one time. The rearrangement links TRBV2 to TRBJ2-6, with D hard to call. V shed 7 bases and J shed 0 bases, with 7 bases lying between them. The CDR3 runs 14 residues. Germline V gene data show CDR1 as SNHLY and CDR2 as FYNNEI. The DNA of the CDR3 is TGTGCCAGCAAGTACGACTCTGGGGCCAACGTCCTGACTTTC. It translates to CASKYDSGANVLTF. Drawing the rest from reference TRBV2 and TRBJ2-6, the complete variable domain is EPEVTQTPSHQVTQMGQEVILRCVPISNHLYFYWYRQILGQKVEFLVSFYNNEISEKSEIFDDQFSVERPDGSNFTLKIRSTKLEDSAMYFCASKYDSGANVLTFGAGSRLTVL.

V is TRBV6-1 and J is TRBJ2-3; a possible D gene is TRBD2 (5 bases). This CDR3 comprises 12 residues. The ends were cut back, 6 bases at V and 4 bases at J, with 8 bases in the middle. Looked up from germline, CDR1 is MNHNS and CDR2 is SASEGT. CDR3 protein: CASSVSADTQYF. CDR3 DNA sequence: TGTGCCAGCAGCGTTAGCGCAGATACGCAGTATTTT.

The rearrangement uses TRBV19 and TRBJ2-3; either TRBD1 or TRBD2 may supply D (5 bases each). V dropped 3 bases and J dropped 1 base, with 8 bases sitting between them. Germline CDR1 and CDR2: LNHDA and SQIVND (reference sequence). The CDR3 sequence is 14 residues long. As DNA, the CDR3 is TGTGCCAGTAGTATTTGGGACGGCACAGATACGCAGTATTTT. It yields the protein CASSIWDGTDTQYF. Using reference TRBV19 and TRBJ2-3 for the parts outside the CDR3, the full variable domain is DGGITQSPKYLFRKEGQNVTLSCEQNLNHDAMYWYRQDPGQGLRLIYYSQIVNDFQKGDIAEGYSVSREKKESFPLTVTSAQKNPTAFYLCASSIWDGTDTQYFGPGTRLTVL.

This clone is a singleton in its sample. V and J are TRBV5-4 and TRBJ2-5; unclear D gene. From germline, CDR1 is SGHNT and CDR2 YYREEE (reference sequence). The CDR3 is 15 residues long. V lost 2 bases and J 5 bases, leaving 16 bases between the germline ends. Here the CDR3 reads CASSFVVAGGETQYF. The CDR3, as DNA: TGTGCCAGCAGCTTTGTGGTGGCAGGTGGGGAGACCCAGTACTTC.

The chain links TRBV19 to TRBJ2-3; 9 nucleotides match TRBD1. Germline-derived CDR1 and CDR2 are LNHDA and SQIVND (reference sequence). The V gene end was trimmed by 6 bases and the J gene end by 5 bases; junction bases not matched to a gene: 15. This CDR3 is built from 17 residues. The DNA for the CDR3 is TGTGCCAGTAGCCGGACAGGGGTGAGCATGGTAGGAGATACGCAGTATTTT. As protein: CASSRTGVSMVGDTQYF.

The J gene is TRBJ1-2, the V gene TRBV4-3, with D perhaps TRBD1 (5 bases). CDR1 is LGHNA and CDR2 is YSLEER in the germline V gene. The CDR3 is made up of 14 amino acids. Trimming left V 4 bases short and J 3 bases short, with 12 bases between. The CDR3 DNA sequence: TGCGCCAGCAGCCGGCAGGGAAACGACTATGGCTACACCTTC. Translating it yields CASSRQGNDYGYTF.

CDR3 residues: CASSVAWGTYEQYF. The CDR3 DNA is TGTGCCAGCAGCGTAGCCTGGGGAACCTACGAGCAGTACTTC. The J gene is TRBJ2-7, the V gene TRBV9; D unclear. From germline, CDR1 is SGDLS and CDR2 YYNGEE. The CDR3 sequence is 14 residues long. V lost 0 bases, J lost 2 bases, and 9 bases lay in between.

This clone was counted once. The genes are TRBV5-6 and TRBJ2-3; TRBD2 matches at 13 bases. Germline CDR1 reads SGHDT; CDR2 reads YYEEEE. J lost 6 bases, V lost 7 bases, and 11 bases had no gene match. The length of the CDR3 is 16 residues. CDR3 residues: CASEDRLAGGLDTQYF. The CDR3 DNA sequence: TGTGCCAGCGAGGACCGACTAGCGGGAGGATTGGATACGCAGTATTTT.

The chain combines TRBV13 with TRBJ2-2, with D unresolved. Germline values: CDR1 PRHDT, CDR2 FYEKMQ (reference sequence). CDR3 size: 13 residues. V was pared by 0 bases and J by 5 bases, with 4 bases between. CDR3 in DNA: TGTGCCAGCAGCTTAGGGGAAACCGGGGAGCTGTTTTTT. This codes for CASSLGETGELFF.

The rearrangement joins TRBV4-1 to TRBJ2-7; D not certain. Germline V gives CDR1 MGHRA, CDR2 YSYEKL. Between the trimmed V and J ends, which lost 0 bases and 2 bases, there was a span of 8 bases. The CDR3 totals 14 residues. This CDR3 is CASSQEGLAYEQYF. As DNA, the CDR3 is TGCGCCAGCAGCCAAGAAGGGCTGGCCTACGAGCAGTACTTC.

The V call is TRBV7-9, the J call TRBJ1-2; TRBD1 matches at 7 bases. The germline gives CDR1 SEHNR, CDR2 FQNEAQ (reference sequence). The V segment lost 5 bases and the J segment 4 bases; nucleotides outside the gene matches: 10. CDR3 length: 15 amino acids. The CDR3 spells CASSPPSGTVYGYTF. The CDR3 nucleotides are TGTGCCAGCAGCCCACCCTCCGGGACAGTCTATGGCTACACCTTC. The full variable domain, in which reference TRBV7-9 and TRBJ1-2 provide the parts outside the CDR3, is DTGVSQNPRHKITKRGQNVTFRCDPISEHNRLYWYRQTLGQGPEFLTYFQNEAQLEKSRLLSDRFSAERPKGSFSTLEIQRTEQGDSAMYLCASSPPSGTVYGYTFGSGTRLTVV.